This TCR beta chain was recorded in a study of T-cell reconstitution after alpha-beta-depleted transplantation in children. Unique molecular identifiers were used in preparing the TCRbeta library. TCRdb reprocessed the PCR reads with MiXCR, giving one entry per CDR3 protein. The data contain a few hundred thousand distinct CDR3 sequences, 10% to 15% of them singletons. Germline V gene lookup returns CDR1 MDHEN and CDR2 SYDVKM. This CDR3 spans 13 amino acids. Trimming took off 4 bases at V and 7 bases at J, with 11 bases between the two ends. Findings and caveats of the study: Several patients had high TCRbeta diversity at day 60; it came from surviving recipient T cells and thymic progenitors. Several hundred rapidly expanded clones from non-depleted graft cells reportedly supplied alpha-beta T cells about two months post-transplant. One year after transplant, T-cell counts and diversity came mostly from newly produced T cells.

This clonotype was recorded a few times. The antigen is not known. The sample was PBMCs, mostly from graft donor cells, taken 360 days after TCRalphabeta/CD19-depleted stem cell transplant. This clonotype was obtained from a male patient younger than 18 who had a stem cell transplant for acute myeloid leukemia, so the T cells may come from the graft donor. The chain employs TRBV28 and TRBJ1-5, with D possibly matching TRBD1 (6 bases). The CDR3 DNA follows: TGTGCCAGCAGTTACCAACAGGGACAGCCCCAGCATTTT. Translation gives CASSYQQGQPQHF.